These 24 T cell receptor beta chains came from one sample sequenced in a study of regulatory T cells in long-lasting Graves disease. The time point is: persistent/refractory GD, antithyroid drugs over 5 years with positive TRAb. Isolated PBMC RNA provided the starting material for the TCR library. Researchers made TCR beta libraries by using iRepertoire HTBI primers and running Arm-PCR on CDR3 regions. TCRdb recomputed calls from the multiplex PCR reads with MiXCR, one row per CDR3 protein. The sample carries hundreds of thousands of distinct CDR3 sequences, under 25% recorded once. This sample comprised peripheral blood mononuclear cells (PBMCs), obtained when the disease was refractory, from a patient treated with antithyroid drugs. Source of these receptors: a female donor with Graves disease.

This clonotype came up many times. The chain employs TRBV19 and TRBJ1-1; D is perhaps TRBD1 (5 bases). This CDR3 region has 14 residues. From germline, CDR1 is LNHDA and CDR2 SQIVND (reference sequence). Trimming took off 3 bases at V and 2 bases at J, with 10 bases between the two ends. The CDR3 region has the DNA TGTGCCAGTAGTATGACAGTAAGAAACACTGAAGCTTTCTTT. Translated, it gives CASSMTVRNTEAFF.

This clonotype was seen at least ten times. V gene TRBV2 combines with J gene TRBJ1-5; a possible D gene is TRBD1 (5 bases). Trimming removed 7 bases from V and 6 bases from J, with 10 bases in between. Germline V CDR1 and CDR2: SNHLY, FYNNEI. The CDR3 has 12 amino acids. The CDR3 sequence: CASKSGSQPQHF. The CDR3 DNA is TGTGCCAGCAAATCAGGGTCTCAGCCCCAGCATTTT.

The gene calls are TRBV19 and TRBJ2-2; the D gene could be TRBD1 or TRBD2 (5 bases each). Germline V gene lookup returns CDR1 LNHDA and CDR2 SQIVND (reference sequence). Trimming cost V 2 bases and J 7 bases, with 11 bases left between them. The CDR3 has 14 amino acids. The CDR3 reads CASSIRGVGGELFF. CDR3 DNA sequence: TGTGCCAGTAGTATACGAGGGGTCGGCGGGGAGCTGTTTTTT.

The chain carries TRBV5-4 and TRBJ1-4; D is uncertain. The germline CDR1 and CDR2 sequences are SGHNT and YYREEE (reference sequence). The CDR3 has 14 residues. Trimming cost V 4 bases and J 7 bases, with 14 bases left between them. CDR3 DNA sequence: TGTGCCAGCAGCCGAGGACGTGGAGGTGAAAAACTGTTTTTT. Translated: CASSRGRGGEKLFF.

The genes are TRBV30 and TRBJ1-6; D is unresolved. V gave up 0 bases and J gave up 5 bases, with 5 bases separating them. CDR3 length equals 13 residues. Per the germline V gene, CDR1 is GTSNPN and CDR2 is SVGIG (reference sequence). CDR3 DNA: TGTGCCTGGAGTGTAGACCATAATTCACCCCTCCACTTT. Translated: CAWSVDHNSPLHF.

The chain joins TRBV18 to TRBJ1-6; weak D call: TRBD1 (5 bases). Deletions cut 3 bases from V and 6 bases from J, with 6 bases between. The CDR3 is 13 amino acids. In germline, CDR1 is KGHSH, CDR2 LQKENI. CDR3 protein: CASSPGANSPLHF. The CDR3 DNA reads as TGTGCCAGCTCACCCGGGGCTAATTCACCCCTCCACTTT.

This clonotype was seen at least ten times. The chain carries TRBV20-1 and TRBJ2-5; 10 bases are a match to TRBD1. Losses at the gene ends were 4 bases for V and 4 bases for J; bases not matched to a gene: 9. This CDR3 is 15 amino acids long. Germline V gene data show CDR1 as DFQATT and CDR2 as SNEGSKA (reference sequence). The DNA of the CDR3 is TGCAGTGCTAATCCCGGGACAGGGGACTCAGAGACCCAGTACTTC. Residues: CSANPGTGDSETQYF.

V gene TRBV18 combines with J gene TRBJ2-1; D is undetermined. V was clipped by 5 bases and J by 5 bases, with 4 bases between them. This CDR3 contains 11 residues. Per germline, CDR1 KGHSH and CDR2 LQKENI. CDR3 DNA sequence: TGTGCCAGCTCATCCGACAATGAGCAGTTCTTC. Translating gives CASSSDNEQFF.

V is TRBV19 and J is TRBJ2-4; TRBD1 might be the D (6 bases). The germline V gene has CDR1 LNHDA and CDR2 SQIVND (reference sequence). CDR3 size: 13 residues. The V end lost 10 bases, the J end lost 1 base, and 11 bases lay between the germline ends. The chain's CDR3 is CATRQEAKNIQYF. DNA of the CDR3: TGTGCCACCCGACAGGAGGCCAAAAACATTCAGTACTTC.

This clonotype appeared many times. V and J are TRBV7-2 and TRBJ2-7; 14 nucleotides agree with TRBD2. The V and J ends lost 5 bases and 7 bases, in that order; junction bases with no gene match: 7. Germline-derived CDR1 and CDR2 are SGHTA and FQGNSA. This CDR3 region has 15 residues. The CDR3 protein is CASSPPGLAGEEQYF. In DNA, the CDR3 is TGTGCCAGCAGCCCCCCGGGACTAGCGGGAGAAGAGCAGTACTTC.

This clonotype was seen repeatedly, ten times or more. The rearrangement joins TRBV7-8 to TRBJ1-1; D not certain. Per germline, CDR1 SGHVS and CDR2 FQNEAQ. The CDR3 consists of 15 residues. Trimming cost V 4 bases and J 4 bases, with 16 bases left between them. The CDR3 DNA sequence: TGTGCCAGCAGCTACCCCGAGGGTGTCGGCACTGAAGCTTTCTTT. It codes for CASSYPEGVGTEAFF.

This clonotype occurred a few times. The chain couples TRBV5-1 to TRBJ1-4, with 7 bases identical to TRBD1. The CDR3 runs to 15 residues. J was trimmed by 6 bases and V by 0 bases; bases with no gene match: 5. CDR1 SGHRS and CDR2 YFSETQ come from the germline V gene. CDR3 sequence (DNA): TGCGCCAGCAGCTTGGGACAGGGTCCCCATGAAAAACTGTTTTTT. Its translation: CASSLGQGPHEKLFF.

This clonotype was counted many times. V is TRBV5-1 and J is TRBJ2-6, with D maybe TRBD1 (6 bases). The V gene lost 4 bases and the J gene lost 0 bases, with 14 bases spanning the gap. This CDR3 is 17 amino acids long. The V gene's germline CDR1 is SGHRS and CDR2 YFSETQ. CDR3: CASSAGTLTSGANVLTF. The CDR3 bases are TGCGCCAGCAGCGCCGGGACACTAACCTCTGGGGCCAACGTCCTGACTTTC.

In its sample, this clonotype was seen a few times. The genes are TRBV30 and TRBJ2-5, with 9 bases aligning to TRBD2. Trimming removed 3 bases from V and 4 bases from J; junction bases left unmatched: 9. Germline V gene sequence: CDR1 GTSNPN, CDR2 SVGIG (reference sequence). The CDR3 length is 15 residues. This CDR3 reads CAWRRLSGSRETQYF. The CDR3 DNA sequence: TGTGCCTGGAGGAGACTTAGCGGGAGTAGAGAGACCCAGTACTTC.

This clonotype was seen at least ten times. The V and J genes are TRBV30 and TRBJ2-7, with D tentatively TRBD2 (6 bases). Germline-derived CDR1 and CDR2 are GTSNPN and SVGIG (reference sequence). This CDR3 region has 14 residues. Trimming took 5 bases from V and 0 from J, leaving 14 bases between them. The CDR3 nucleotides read TGTGCCTGGGAGGGTGGCGGGAACTCCTACGAGCAGTACTTC. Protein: CAWEGGGNSYEQYF.

The CDR3 sequence is CACGNEKLFF. DNA for the CDR3: TGTGCTTGTGGGAATGAAAAACTGTTTTTT. The chain joins TRBV7-9 to TRBJ1-4; the D is unclear. Germline values: CDR1 SEHNR, CDR2 FQNEAQ (reference sequence). The CDR3 contains 10 residues.

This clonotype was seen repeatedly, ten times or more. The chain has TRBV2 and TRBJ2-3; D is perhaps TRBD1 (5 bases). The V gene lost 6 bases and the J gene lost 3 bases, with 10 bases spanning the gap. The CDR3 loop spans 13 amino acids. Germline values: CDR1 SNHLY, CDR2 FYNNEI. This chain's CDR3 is CASRSRGTDTQYF. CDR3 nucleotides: TGTGCCAGCAGAAGTAGGGGTACAGATACGCAGTATTTT. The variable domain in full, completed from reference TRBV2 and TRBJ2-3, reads EPEVTQTPSHQVTQMGQEVILRCVPISNHLYFYWYRQILGQKVEFLVSFYNNEISEKSEIFDDQFSVERPDGSNFTLKIRSTKLEDSAMYFCASRSRGTDTQYFGPGTRLTVL.

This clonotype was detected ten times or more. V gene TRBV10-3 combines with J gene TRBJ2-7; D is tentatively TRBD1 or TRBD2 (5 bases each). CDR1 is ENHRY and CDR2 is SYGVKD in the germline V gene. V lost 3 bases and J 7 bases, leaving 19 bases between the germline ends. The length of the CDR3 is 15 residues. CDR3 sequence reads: CAISDSGPKDIEQYF. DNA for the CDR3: TGTGCCATCAGTGACTCGGGACCCAAGGATATAGAGCAGTACTTC.

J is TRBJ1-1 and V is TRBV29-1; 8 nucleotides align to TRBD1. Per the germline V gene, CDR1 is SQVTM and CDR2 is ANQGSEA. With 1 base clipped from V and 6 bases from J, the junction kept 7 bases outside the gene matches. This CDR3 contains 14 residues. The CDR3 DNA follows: TGCAGCGTTGAAGGGACAGGGTCATCGGCTGAAGCTTTCTTT. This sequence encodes CSVEGTGSSAEAFF.

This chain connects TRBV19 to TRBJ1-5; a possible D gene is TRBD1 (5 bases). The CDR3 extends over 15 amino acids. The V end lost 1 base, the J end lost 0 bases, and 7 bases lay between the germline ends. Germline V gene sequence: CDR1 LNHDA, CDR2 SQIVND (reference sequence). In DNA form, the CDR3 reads TGTGCCAGTAGTATAGTAGGGGCTAGCAATCAGCCCCAGCATTTT. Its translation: CASSIVGASNQPQHF.

CDR3 in amino acids: CASSLQGSVANYGYTF. CDR3 sequence (DNA): TGTGCCAGCAGCTTGCAGGGCAGCGTAGCTAACTATGGCTACACCTTC. V and J are TRBV5-6 and TRBJ1-2, with a tentative D call TRBD1 (5 bases). The CDR3 runs to 16 residues. Per the germline V gene, CDR1 is SGHDT and CDR2 is YYEEEE. The V and J ends lost 1 base and 0 bases respectively, with 13 bases between them.

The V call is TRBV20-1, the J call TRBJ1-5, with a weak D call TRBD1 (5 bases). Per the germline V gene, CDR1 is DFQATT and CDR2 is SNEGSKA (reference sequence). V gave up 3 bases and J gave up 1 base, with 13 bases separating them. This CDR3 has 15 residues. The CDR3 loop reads CSASRALGSNQPQHF. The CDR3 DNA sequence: TGCAGTGCTAGCAGGGCCCTGGGCAGCAATCAGCCCCAGCATTTT.

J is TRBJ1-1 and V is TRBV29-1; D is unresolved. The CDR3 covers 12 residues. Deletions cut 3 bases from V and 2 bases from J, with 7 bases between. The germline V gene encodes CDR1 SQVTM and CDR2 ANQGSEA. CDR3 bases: TGCAGCGTTGAGCACGGAAACACTGAAGCTTTCTTT. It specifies CSVEHGNTEAFF.

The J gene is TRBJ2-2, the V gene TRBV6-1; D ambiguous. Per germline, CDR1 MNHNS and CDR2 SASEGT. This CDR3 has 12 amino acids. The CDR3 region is CGSFSGTGELFF. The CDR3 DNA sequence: TGTGGGAGTTTCTCGGGCACCGGGGAGCTGTTTTTT.